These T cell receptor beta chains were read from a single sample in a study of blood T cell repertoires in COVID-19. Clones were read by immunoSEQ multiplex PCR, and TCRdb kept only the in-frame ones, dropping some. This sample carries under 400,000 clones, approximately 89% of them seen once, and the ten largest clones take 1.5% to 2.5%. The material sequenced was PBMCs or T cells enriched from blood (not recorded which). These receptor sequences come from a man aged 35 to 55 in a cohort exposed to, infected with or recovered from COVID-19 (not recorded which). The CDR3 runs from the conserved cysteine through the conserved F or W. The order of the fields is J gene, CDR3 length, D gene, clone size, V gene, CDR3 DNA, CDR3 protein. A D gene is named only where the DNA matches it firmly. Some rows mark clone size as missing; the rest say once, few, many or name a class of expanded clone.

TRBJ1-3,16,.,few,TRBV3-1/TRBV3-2,TGTGCCAGCAGCCAAGAAGAGGGAGGGAGGGAAAACACCATATATTTT,CASSQEEGGRENTIYF
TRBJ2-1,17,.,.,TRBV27,TGTGCCAGCAGTTTTTTGGCCAGGCCCATAACCTACAATGAGCAGTTCTTC,CASSFLARPITYNEQFF
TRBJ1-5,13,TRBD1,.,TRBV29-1,TGCAGCGTTGTACAGGGGGTTAATCAGCCCCAGCATTTT,CSVVQGVNQPQHF
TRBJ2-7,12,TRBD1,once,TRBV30,TGTGCCTGGAGTAACAGGGGCTACGAGCAGTACTTC,CAWSNRGYEQYF
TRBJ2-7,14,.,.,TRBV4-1,TGCGCCAGCAGCCAAGTAGTCGGGACCTACGAGCAGTACTTC,CASSQVVGTYEQYF
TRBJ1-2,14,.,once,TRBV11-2,TGTGCCAGCAGCTCCATTCGGGGGGCGGGTGGCTACACCTTC,CASSSIRGAGGYTF
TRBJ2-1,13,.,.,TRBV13,TGTGCCAGCAGCTTCACTAGCTTGCGTGAGCAGTTCTTC,CASSFTSLREQFF
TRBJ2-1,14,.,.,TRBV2,TGTGCCAGCAGTGAATTGAGCTCCTACAATGAGCAGTTCTTC,CASSELSSYNEQFF
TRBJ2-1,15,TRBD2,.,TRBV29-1,TGCAGCGTTGGGGCTAGCGGGACCTCCTACAATGAGCAGTTCTTC,CSVGASGTSYNEQFF
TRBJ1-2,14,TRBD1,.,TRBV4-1,TGCGCCAGCAGCCAACACCCGGGACAGGGGAGCTACACCTTC,CASSQHPGQGSYTF
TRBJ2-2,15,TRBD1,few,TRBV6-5,TGTGCCAGCAGCATGATAAGGACAGGGGATATGGAGCTGTTTTTT,CASSMIRTGDMELFF
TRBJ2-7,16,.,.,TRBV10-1,TGCGCCAGCAGTCCCCGACAGGACTCTACCCCCTACGAGCAGTACTTC,CASSPRQDSTPYEQYF
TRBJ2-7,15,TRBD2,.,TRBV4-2,TGTGCCAGCAGCCAAAGCGGCGGGAGTCCTTACGAGCAGTACTTC,CASSQSGGSPYEQYF
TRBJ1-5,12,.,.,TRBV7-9,TGTGCCAGCAGTGACAGAAATCAGCCCCAGCATTTT,CASSDRNQPQHF
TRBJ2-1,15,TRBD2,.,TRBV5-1,TGCGCCAGCAGCGTAGCGGGAGGGGGGGACAATGAGCAGTTCTTC,CASSVAGGGDNEQFF
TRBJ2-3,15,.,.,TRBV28,TGTGCCGCACCTTCTGGACACCCAAGCACAGATACGCAGTATTTT,CAAPSGHPSTDTQYF
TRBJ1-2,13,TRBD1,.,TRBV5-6,TGTGCCAGCAGCCAGTGGACAGGGTATGGCTACACCTTC,CASSQWTGYGYTF
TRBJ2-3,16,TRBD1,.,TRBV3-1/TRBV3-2,TGTGCCAGCAGCCACCGGGACAGGGGGCAGGCAGATACGCAGTATTTT,CASSHRDRGQADTQYF
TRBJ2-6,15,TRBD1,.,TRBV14,TGTGCCAGCAGCCCCGACAGGGAGGGGGCCAACGTCCTGACTTTC,CASSPDREGANVLTF
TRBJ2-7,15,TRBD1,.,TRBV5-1,TGCGCCAGCAGCCCTCGACAGGGGGCCCCCTACGAGCAGTACTTC,CASSPRQGAPYEQYF
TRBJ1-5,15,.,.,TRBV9,TGTGCCAGCAGCCCCGAGGGCAGGGAGGGCCAGCCCCAGCATTTT,CASSPEGREGQPQHF
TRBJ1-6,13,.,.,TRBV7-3,TGTGCCAGCAGCGCCTCCGGGGATTCACCCCTCCACTTT,CASSASGDSPLHF
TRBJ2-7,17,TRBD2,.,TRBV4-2,TGTGCCAGCAGCCAAGCCCAAACGACTAGCGGGAGTTACGAGCAGTACTTC,CASSQAQTTSGSYEQYF
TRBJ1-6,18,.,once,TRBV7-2,TGTGCCAGCAGCTTAGCGCTAAGGGGGAGCTCCTATAATTCACCCCTCCACTTT,CASSLALRGSSYNSPLHF
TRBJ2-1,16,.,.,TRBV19,TGTGCCAGTAGTAAGGTGGCAGGGGCGTCCTACAATGAGCAGTTCTTC,CASSKVAGASYNEQFF
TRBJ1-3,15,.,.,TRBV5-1,TGCGCCAGCAGCTGGACAGCGAGCTCTGGAAACACCATATATTTT,CASSWTASSGNTIYF
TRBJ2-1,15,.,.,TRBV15,TGTGCCACCAGCATTACCGGGACACCTACCGATGAGCAGTTCTTC,CATSITGTPTDEQFF
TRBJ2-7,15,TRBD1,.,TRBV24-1,TGTGCCACCAGCGATAGGACAGGGACATTCTACGAGCAGTACTTC,CATSDRTGTFYEQYF
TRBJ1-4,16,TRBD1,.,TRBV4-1,TGCGCCAGCAGCCAAAGTTCCGGGACAGGGGGGGAAAAACTGTTTTTT,CASSQSSGTGGEKLFF
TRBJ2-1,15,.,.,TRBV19,TGTGCCATCATCGATACTGGGAGCTCCTACAATGAGCAGTTCTTC,CAIIDTGSSYNEQFF
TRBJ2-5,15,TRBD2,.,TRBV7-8,TGTGCCAGCAGCTCCGTCGGACTAGCGAAAGAGACCCAGTACTTC,CASSSVGLAKETQYF
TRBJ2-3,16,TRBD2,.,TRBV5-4,TGTGCCAGCAGCCAGAGGACTAGCGGGAGGCCAGATACGCAGTATTTT,CASSQRTSGRPDTQYF
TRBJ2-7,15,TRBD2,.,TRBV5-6,TGTGCCAGCAGCTTGGTTGGCGGGGGATCCTACGAGCAGTACTTC,CASSLVGGGSYEQYF
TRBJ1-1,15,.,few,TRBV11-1,TGTGCCAGCAGCTCGACAGGAGACATGAACACTGAAGCTTTCTTT,CASSSTGDMNTEAFF
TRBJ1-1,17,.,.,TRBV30,TGTGCCTGGACCCGCGGCAGCCTTACCTATACGAACACTGAAGCTTTCTTT,CAWTRGSLTYTNTEAFF
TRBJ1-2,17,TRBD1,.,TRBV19,TGTGCCAGTAGTATCCAATCCACCCCGGGACAGGGAGTTGGCTACACCTTC,CASSIQSTPGQGVGYTF
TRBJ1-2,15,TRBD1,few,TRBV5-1,TGCGCCAGCAGCCTTATGTCCGGACAGGGACACGGCTACACCTTC,CASSLMSGQGHGYTF
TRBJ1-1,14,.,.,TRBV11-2,TGTGCCAGCAGCCGACAGTACATGAACACTGAAGCTTTCTTT,CASSRQYMNTEAFF
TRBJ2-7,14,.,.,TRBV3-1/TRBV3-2,TGTGCCAGCAGCGCGGGACTCGGGGCCTACGAGCAGTACTTC,CASSAGLGAYEQYF
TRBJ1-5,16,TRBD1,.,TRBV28,TGTGCCAGCAGATACACGACAGGGGGCGCGAATCAGCCCCAGCATTTT,CASRYTTGGANQPQHF
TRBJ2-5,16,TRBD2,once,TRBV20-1,TGCAGTGCTAGTAAGACGGCTAGCGGGAGTGGAGAGACCCAGTACTTC,CSASKTASGSGETQYF
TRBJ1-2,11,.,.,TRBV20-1,TGCAGTGCTAGAATTACAAATGGCTACACCTTC,CSARITNGYTF
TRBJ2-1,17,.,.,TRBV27,TGTGCCAGCAGTTTATCGTCGGGGACTTTCTCCTACAATGAGCAGTTCTTC,CASSLSSGTFSYNEQFF
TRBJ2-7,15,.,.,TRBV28,TGTGCCAGCAGTTTAGCTACAGGTCTTTGGGGCGAGCAGTACTTC,CASSLATGLWGEQYF
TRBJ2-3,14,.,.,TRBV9,TGTGCCAGCACCGGTGGGCCCTCCACAGATACGCAGTATTTT,CASTGGPSTDTQYF
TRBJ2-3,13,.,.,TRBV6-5,TGTGCCAGCAGATCGCGAGGGACAGATACGCAGTATTTT,CASRSRGTDTQYF
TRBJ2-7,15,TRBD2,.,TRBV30,TGTGCCTGGAGCGTTACTAGCGGGAGGACCTACGAGCAGTACTTC,CAWSVTSGRTYEQYF
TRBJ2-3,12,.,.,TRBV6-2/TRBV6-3,TGTGCCAGCAGTTACCTTTCCGATACGCAGTATTTT,CASSYLSDTQYF
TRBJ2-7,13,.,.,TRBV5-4,TGTGCCAGCAGCTTGGATCAGTCGGGGGAGCAGTACTTC,CASSLDQSGEQYF
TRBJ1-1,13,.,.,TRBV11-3,TGTGCCAGCAGCGCCTCCCGCGGCACTGAAGCTTTCTTT,CASSASRGTEAFF
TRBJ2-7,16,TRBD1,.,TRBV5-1,TGCGCCAGCAGCCGTGGTACACAGGGGGCGAGCTACGAGCAGTACTTC,CASSRGTQGASYEQYF
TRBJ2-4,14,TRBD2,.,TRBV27,TGTGCCAGCAGTTTCGGGGGGGCCAAAAACATTCAGTACTTC,CASSFGGAKNIQYF
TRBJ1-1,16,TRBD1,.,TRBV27,TGTGCCAGCAGTTTATTGCGGACAGGGGTGAACACTGAAGCTTTCTTT,CASSLLRTGVNTEAFF
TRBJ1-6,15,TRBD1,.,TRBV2,TGTGCCAGCAGGCCCTCGGGACAGGGCAATTCACCCCTCCACTTT,CASRPSGQGNSPLHF
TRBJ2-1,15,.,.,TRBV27,TGTGCCAGCAGTTTAGAACTAGCCGGGACAGATGAGCAGTTCTTC,CASSLELAGTDEQFF
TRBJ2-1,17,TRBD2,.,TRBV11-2,TGTGCCAGCAGCTTAGCCCGGACTAGCGGCCTGGGGAATGAGCAGTTCTTC,CASSLARTSGLGNEQFF
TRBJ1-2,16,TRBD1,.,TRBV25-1,TGTGCCAGCAGTGAAACGGCGGGGACAGGGACCTATGGCTACACCTTC,CASSETAGTGTYGYTF